These 25 T cell receptor beta chains were all obtained from the same sample, sequenced in a study of cytomegalovirus exposure and HLA in healthy donors. Primers for the PCR totalled 60 Vbeta and 13 Jbeta. Sequenced by immunoSEQ multiplex PCR; TCRdb stores in-frame clones only, minus some. Among about 240,000 clones listed, 80% to 90% were seen once. The sequenced material came from PBMCs. The source of these receptors is a girl between 2 and 10 years old in good health and CMV-seronegative.

The rearrangement uses TRBV4-1 and TRBJ2-2, with 7 bases matching TRBD1. The germline gives CDR1 MGHRA, CDR2 YSYEKL. J lost 7 bases, V lost 3 bases, and 14 bases had no gene match. This CDR3 has 17 residues. The CDR3 here is CASSQDQETGSGGELFF. CDR3 DNA sequence: TGCGCCAGCAGCCAGGACCAAGAGACAGGGAGCGGCGGGGAGCTGTTTTTT.

The chain uses TRBV27 and TRBJ2-7; 13 bases map to TRBD2. The germline gives CDR1 MNHEY, CDR2 SMNVEV (reference sequence). The CDR3 runs to 16 residues. V lost 5 bases and J lost 6; bases outside the gene matches: 10. CDR3 loop: CASSPKRTSGRGEQYF. As DNA, the CDR3 is TGTGCCAGCAGTCCGAAACGGACTAGCGGGAGAGGCGAGCAGTACTTC.

This chain uses TRBV9 with TRBJ2-2, with 14 bases that match TRBD2. CDR3 length: 17 residues. In germline, CDR1 is SGDLS, CDR2 YYNGEE. V shed 4 bases, J shed 7 bases, and the junction held 9 bases outside the gene matches. The CDR3 spells CASSPRLAGGPNGELFF. CDR3 nucleotide sequence: TGTGCCAGCAGCCCCAGACTAGCGGGGGGGCCTAACGGGGAGCTGTTTTTT.

The gene calls are TRBV5-4 and TRBJ2-3; weak D call: TRBD1 (5 bases). The germline V gene encodes CDR1 SGHNT and CDR2 YYREEE (reference sequence). The CDR3 contains 16 residues. V lost 2 bases to trimming and J lost 0 bases, with 13 bases between them. CDR3 DNA: TGTGCCAGCAGCTTTGCAGGGCCGTCTAGCACAGATACGCAGTATTTT. This sequence encodes CASSFAGPSSTDTQYF.

The chain has TRBV28 and TRBJ2-5, with TRBD1 matching over 10 bases. Germline V gene data show CDR1 as MDHEN and CDR2 as SYDVKM. V shed 5 bases, J shed 6 bases, and the junction held 12 bases outside the gene matches. The CDR3 loop spans 16 amino acids. The CDR3, as DNA: TGTGCCAGCAGTCCTACTGACAGGGGGCCTCAGCAGACCCAGTACTTC. As protein: CASSPTDRGPQQTQYF.

Only a few counts were recorded for this clone. The rearrangement joins TRBV29-1 to TRBJ1-5; D call uncertain. The CDR3 is 13 amino acids. The V end was cut by 4 bases, the J end by 4 bases, with 11 bases between. Germline CDR1 SQVTM, CDR2 ANQGSEA. The CDR3 is CSVVSAGNQPQHF. Written as DNA, the CDR3 is TGCAGCGTTGTATCAGCGGGGAATCAGCCCCAGCATTTT.

The table lists this clone with a few counts. The chain links TRBV5-1 to TRBJ2-7; a possible D gene is TRBD1 (5 bases). This CDR3 has 16 amino acids. V lost 4 bases, J lost 1 base, and 18 bases lay in between. CDR1 and CDR2 (germline): SGHRS, YFSETQ. The CDR3 nucleotides read TGCGCCAGCAGCCCGACGCTGACAGCCGATTCCTACGAGCAGTACTTC. Amino acids: CASSPTLTADSYEQYF.

The rearrangement uses TRBV9 and TRBJ2-7, with unresolved D. In germline, CDR1 is SGDLS, CDR2 YYNGEE. This CDR3 comprises 14 residues. V lost 4 bases and J lost 0, with 11 bases in between. For the CDR3, the DNA is TGTGCCAGCAGCCCCACCCCCGGCTCCTACGAGCAGTACTTC. Amino acids: CASSPTPGSYEQYF.

The chain carries TRBV7-2 and TRBJ2-3; D not resolved. CDR1 is SGHTA and CDR2 is FQGNSA in the germline V gene. V was shortened by 2 bases and J by 2 bases, with 11 bases between the two germline ends. This CDR3 contains 15 residues. CDR3 coding DNA: TGTGCCAGCAGCTTATCACCTACCTTCACAGATACGCAGTATTTT. It translates to CASSLSPTFTDTQYF.

About this clone: One junction end does not reproduce the germline sequence, and a read error may be involved. The chain joins TRBV15 to TRBJ2-1; the match to TRBD2 covers 10 bases. Germline values: CDR1 LNHNV, CDR2 YYDKDF (reference sequence). The CDR3 has 18 amino acids. The DNA for the CDR3 is TGTGCCACCAGCGGAGATAGCGGGAGGATCCTCTCCTACAATGAGCAGTTCTTC. Its translation: CATSGDSGRILSYNEQFF.

The chain is built from TRBV29-1 and TRBJ1-2; 11 nucleotides line up with TRBD1. The CDR3 extends over 12 amino acids. Germline trimming cut 6 bases from V and 8 bases from J; bases unmatched to any gene: 5. Germline V gene sequence: CDR1 SQVTM, CDR2 ANQGSEA. CDR3: CSVDRGPGGYTF. CDR3 DNA: TGCAGCGTGGACAGGGGGCCTGGGGGCTACACCTTC.

The CDR3 spells CASSFPSRKGPNSGANVLTF. The CDR3 bases are TGTGCCAGCAGCTTCCCTTCTAGAAAGGGGCCAAACTCTGGGGCCAACGTCCTGACTTTC. V gene TRBV5-5 combines with J gene TRBJ2-6; maybe TRBD1 (5 bases). V was shortened by 2 bases and J by 0 bases, with 21 bases between the two germline ends. The germline CDR1 and CDR2 sequences are SGHKS and YYEKEE (reference sequence). The CDR3 consists of 20 residues.

The CDR3 here is CASSDAGPGANVLTF. The CDR3 DNA reads TGTGCCAGCAGTGATGCAGGGCCAGGGGCCAACGTCCTGACTTTC. V is TRBV2 and J is TRBJ2-6; TRBD1 is a possible D gene (5 bases). The CDR3 extends over 15 amino acids. With 3 bases removed from V and 4 bases from J, the gap between germline ends came to 10 bases. Germline V gene lookup returns CDR1 SNHLY and CDR2 FYNNEI.

The CDR3 protein is CASSHPSERNEQYF. The CDR3 bases are TGTGCCAGCAGTCACCCGAGCGAGAGGAACGAGCAGTACTTC. V gene TRBV6-5 combines with J gene TRBJ2-5; D gene unclear. The DNA end is more similar to TRBJ2-7, so the J call may be wrong. Looked up from germline, CDR1 is MNHEY and CDR2 is SVGAGI. CDR3 length: 14 residues.

The chain combines TRBV2 with TRBJ1-3; TRBD1 matches at 8 bases. The V gene's germline CDR1 is SNHLY and CDR2 FYNNEI. This CDR3 comprises 16 residues. The CDR3 nucleotides are TGTCCCCACAAATTAAGACAGGGGATGCCTGGAAACACCATATATTTT. Translating gives CPHKLRQGMPGNTIYF. Together with reference TRBV2 and TRBJ1-3, the CDR3 gives the full variable domain: EPEVTQTPSHQVTQMGQEVILRCVPISNHLYFYWYRQILGQKVEFLVSFYNNEISEKSEIFDDQFSVERPDGSNFTLKIRSTKLEDSAMYFCPHKLRQGMPGNTIYFGEGSWLTVV.

The V and J genes are TRBV7-3 and TRBJ2-1, with 7 bases lining up with TRBD2. CDR1 is SGHTA and CDR2 is FQGTGA in the germline V gene. There are 18 residues in the CDR3. Trimming took 4 bases from V and 2 from J; bases not matched to a gene: 14. The CDR3 bases are TGTGCCAGCAGCTCCGGTGGGGGGACTACCTCAACCTACAATGAGCAGTTCTTC. This codes for CASSSGGGTTSTYNEQFF.

This chain links TRBV2 with TRBJ1-4, with D perhaps matching TRBD1 (6 bases). The V end lost 5 bases, the J end lost 4 bases, and 11 bases lay between the germline ends. Germline-derived CDR1 and CDR2 are SNHLY and FYNNEI. The CDR3 is 14 amino acids. CDR3 sequence: CASSLQGYNEKLFF. CDR3 DNA sequence: TGTGCCAGCAGTCTACAGGGCTATAATGAAAAACTGTTTTTT.

The chain has TRBV7-3 and TRBJ1-1; 7 positions match TRBD1. The CDR3 has 14 residues. V was clipped by 3 bases and J by 0 bases; unmatched bases: 1. Per the germline V gene, CDR1 is SGHTA and CDR2 is FQGTGA. Written as DNA, the CDR3 is TGTGCCAGCAGCTTGACAGGGTTGAACACTGAAGCTTTCTTT. It translates to CASSLTGLNTEAFF. The full variable domain, completed using reference TRBV7-3 and TRBJ1-1, is GAGVSQTPSNKVTEKGKYVELRCDPISGHTALYWYRQSLGQGPEFLIYFQGTGAADDSGLPNDRFFAVRPEGSVSTLKIQRTERGDSAVYLCASSLTGLNTEAFFGQGTRLTVV.

This chain links TRBV2 with TRBJ2-5, with TRBD2 identical over 9 bases. The CDR3 totals 16 residues. Germline trimming cut 6 bases from V and 4 bases from J; bases unmatched to any gene: 12. Germline lookup yields CDR1 SNHLY and CDR2 FYNNEI. The CDR3 DNA sequence: TGTGCCAGCAGGAGCTTCGGGGCGGGGGGGGGAGAGACCCAGTACTTC. Its translation is CASRSFGAGGGETQYF.

This clone was recorded a few times. The chain combines TRBV4-1 with TRBJ2-5, with TRBD1 matching over 7 bases. CDR3 length equals 15 residues. V lost 4 bases, J lost 0 bases, and 5 bases stayed unmatched. Looked up from germline, CDR1 is MGHRA and CDR2 is YSYEKL. The DNA for the CDR3 is TGCGCCAGCAGCCCACTACAGGGGTACCAAGAGACCCAGTACTTC. Its translation is CASSPLQGYQETQYF.

This chain links TRBV4-2 with TRBJ2-3, with a weak D call TRBD1 (6 bases). Germline CDR1 is LGHNA and CDR2 is YNFKEQ. The CDR3 spans 18 residues. Trimming shortened V by 0 bases and J by 5 bases, and 21 bases separated the two germline ends. CDR3 sequence reads: CASSQEPPHSRGIDTQYF. The CDR3, as DNA: TGTGCCAGCAGCCAAGAACCCCCCCATAGTAGGGGGATAGATACGCAGTATTTT.

The gene calls are TRBV2 and TRBJ2-5; no definite D call. V was trimmed by 9 bases and J by 2 bases, leaving 10 bases between them. The CDR3 is 12 amino acids. Germline assignment: CDR1 SNHLY and CDR2 FYNNEI. The CDR3 loop is CASLERQETQYF. As DNA, the CDR3 is TGTGCCAGTTTAGAGAGGCAAGAGACCCAGTACTTC.

This chain connects TRBV6-1 to TRBJ1-2; TRBD1 is a possible D gene (5 bases). Germline V gene sequence: CDR1 MNHNS, CDR2 SASEGT. V was clipped by 6 bases and J by 3 bases, with 17 bases between them. The CDR3 has 15 residues. The CDR3 loop is CASRDRGTRDYGYTF. The CDR3 region has the DNA TGTGCCAGCAGAGATCGGGGGACCCGGGACTATGGCTACACCTTC.

V gene TRBV7-9 combines with J gene TRBJ2-4; 8 bases map to TRBD2. CDR3 length: 18 amino acids. Germline-derived CDR1 and CDR2 are SEHNR and FQNEAQ (reference sequence). J gave up 0 bases and V 4 bases, and 11 bases lay outside the gene matches. Written as DNA, the CDR3 is TGTGCCAGCAGCTCCCTCTCGACGGGGGGGCTAGCCAAAAACATTCAGTACTTC. Translation gives CASSSLSTGGLAKNIQYF.

The chain carries TRBV11-2 and TRBJ2-3; 12 positions agree with TRBD2. There are 16 residues in the CDR3. Germline V CDR1 and CDR2: SGHAT, FQNNGV. V lost 7 bases and J lost 1; bases outside the gene matches: 6. CDR3 protein: CASNHGLAGRTDTQYF. The CDR3 region has the DNA TGTGCCAGCAACCACGGACTAGCGGGGCGCACAGATACGCAGTATTTT.